The source of this T cell receptor beta chain is a study of T cell responses to AZD1222 COVID-19 vaccine. Study information: Second doses at about 4 or about 12 weeks were pooled. Regarding the study as a whole: Repertoires were sampled only after the peak T cell response.

Concerning this clone itself: The antigen is not known.

The CDR3 spans 15 residues. The germline V and J ends were trimmed by 4 bases and 2 bases, with 12 bases remaining between them. CDR1 is SNHLY, CDR2 FYNNEI, per germline. TCRdb's copy holds only in-frame clones and misses some; the assay was immunoSEQ multiplex PCR. The table has 110,000 or so clones, roughly 89% seen once; the top ten hold 5.4%. The chain has TRBV2 and TRBJ1-5; perhaps TRBD1 as D (5 bases). The material was peripheral blood, obtained on day 0 of AZD1222 vaccination. The receptor comes from an adult in good health. The CDR3 sequence: CASSVGAGGNQPQHF. DNA of the CDR3: TGTGCCAGCAGTGTTGGGGCCGGGGGCAATCAGCCCCAGCATTTT. The whole variable domain, filled in from reference TRBV2 and TRBJ1-5, reads EPEVTQTPSHQVTQMGQEVILRCVPISNHLYFYWYRQILGQKVEFLVSFYNNEISEKSEIFDDQFSVERPDGSNFTLKIRSTKLEDSAMYFCASSVGAGGNQPQHFGDGTRLSIL.